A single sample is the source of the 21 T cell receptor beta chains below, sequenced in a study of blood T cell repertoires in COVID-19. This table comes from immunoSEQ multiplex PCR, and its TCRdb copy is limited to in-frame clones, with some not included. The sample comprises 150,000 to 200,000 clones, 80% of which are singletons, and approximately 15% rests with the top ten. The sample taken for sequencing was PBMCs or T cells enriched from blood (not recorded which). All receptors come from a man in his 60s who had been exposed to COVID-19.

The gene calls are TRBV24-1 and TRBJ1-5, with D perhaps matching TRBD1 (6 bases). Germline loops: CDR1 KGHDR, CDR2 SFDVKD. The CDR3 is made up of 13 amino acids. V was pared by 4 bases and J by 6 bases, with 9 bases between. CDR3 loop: CATSDRGRQPQHF. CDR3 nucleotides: TGTGCCACCAGTGACAGGGGTCGTCAGCCCCAGCATTTT.

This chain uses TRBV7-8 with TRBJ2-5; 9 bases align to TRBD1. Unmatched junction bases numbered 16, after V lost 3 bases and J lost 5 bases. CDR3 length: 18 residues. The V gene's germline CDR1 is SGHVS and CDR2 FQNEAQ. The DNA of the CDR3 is TGTGCCAGCAGCTTGGAAATACGTGGGACAGGGCTATGGGAGACCCAGTACTTC. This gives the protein CASSLEIRGTGLWETQYF. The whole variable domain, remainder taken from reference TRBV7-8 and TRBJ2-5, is GAGVSQSPRYKVAKRGQDVALRCDPISGHVSLFWYQQALGQGPEFLTYFQNEAQLDKSGLPSDRFFAERPEGSVSTLKIQRTQQEDSAVYLCASSLEIRGTGLWETQYFGPGTRLLVL.

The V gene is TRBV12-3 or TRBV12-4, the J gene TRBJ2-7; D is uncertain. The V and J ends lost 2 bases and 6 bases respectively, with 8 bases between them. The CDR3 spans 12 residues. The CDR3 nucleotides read TGTGCCAGCAGTTTATTAGTGAGCGAGCAGTACTTC. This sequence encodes CASSLLVSEQYF.

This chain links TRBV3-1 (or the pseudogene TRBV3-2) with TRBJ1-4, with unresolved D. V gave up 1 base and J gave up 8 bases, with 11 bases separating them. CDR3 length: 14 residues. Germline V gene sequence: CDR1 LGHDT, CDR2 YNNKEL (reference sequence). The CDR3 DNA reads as TGTGCCAGCAGCCAAGGCGCCAGGATAGAAAAACTGTTTTTT. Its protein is CASSQGARIEKLFF.

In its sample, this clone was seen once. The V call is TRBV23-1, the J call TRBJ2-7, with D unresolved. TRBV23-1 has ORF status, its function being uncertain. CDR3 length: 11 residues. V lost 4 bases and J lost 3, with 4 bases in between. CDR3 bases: TGCGCCAGCAGTCGCGACTACGAGCAGTACTTC. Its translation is CASSRDYEQYF.

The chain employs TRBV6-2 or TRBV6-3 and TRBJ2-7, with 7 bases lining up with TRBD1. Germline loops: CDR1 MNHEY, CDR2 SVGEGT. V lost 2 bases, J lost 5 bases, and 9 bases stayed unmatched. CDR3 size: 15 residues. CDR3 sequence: CASSYQDRDSHEQYF. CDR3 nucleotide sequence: TGTGCCAGCAGTTACCAAGACAGGGATTCCCACGAGCAGTACTTC.

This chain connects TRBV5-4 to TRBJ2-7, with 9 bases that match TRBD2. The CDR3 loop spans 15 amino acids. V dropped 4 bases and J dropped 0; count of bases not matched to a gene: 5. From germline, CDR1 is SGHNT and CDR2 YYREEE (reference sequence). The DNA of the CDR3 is TGTGCCAGCAGCCCGACTAGCGGATTCTCCTACGAGCAGTACTTC. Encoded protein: CASSPTSGFSYEQYF.

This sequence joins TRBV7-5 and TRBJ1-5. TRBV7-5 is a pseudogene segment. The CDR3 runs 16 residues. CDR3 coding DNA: TGTGTCAGAAGGTGGTCTGACTCTATTATCCATCAGCCCCAGCATTTT. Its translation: CVRRWSDSIIHQPQHF.

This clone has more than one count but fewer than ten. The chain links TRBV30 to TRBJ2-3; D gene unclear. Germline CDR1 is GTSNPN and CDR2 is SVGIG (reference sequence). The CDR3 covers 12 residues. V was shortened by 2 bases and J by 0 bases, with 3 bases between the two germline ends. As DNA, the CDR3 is TGTGCCTGGAGTCAGAGCACAGATACGCAGTATTTT. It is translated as CAWSQSTDTQYF.

DNA of the CDR3: TGTGCCAGCAGTTTATCGGACAGGATGAGGGGGACCCAGTACTTC. It translates to CASSLSDRMRGTQYF. The genes are TRBV27 and TRBJ2-5; 7 bases line up with TRBD1. Germline loops: CDR1 MNHEY, CDR2 SMNVEV (reference sequence). The CDR3 is 15 amino acids. With 0 bases clipped from V and 7 bases from J, the junction kept 8 bases outside the gene matches.

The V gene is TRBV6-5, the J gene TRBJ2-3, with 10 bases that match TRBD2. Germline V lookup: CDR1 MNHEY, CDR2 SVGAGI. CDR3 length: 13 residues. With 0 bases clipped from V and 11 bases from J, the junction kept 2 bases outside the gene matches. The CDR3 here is CASSYSASGGQYF. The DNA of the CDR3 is TGTGCCAGCAGTTACTCGGCTAGCGGGGGGCAGTATTTT.

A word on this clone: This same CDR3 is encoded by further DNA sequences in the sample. The CDR3 DNA is TGCGCCAGCAGCCAAGAGGCGGGGCTGAACACCGGGGAGCTGTTTTTT. The encoded protein is CASSQEAGLNTGELFF. This sequence joins TRBV4-3 and TRBJ2-2; D possibly corresponds to TRBD2 (6 bases). This CDR3 has 16 amino acids. Germline V gives CDR1 LGHNA, CDR2 YSLEER. The ends were cut back, 0 bases at V and 1 base at J, with 9 bases in the middle.

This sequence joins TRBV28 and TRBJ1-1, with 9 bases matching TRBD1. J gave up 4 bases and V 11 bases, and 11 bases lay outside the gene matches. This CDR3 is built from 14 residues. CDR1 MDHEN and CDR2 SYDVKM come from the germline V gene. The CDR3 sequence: CAGYSGTGPTEAFF. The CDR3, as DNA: TGTGCCGGATATTCCGGGACAGGGCCCACTGAAGCTTTCTTT.

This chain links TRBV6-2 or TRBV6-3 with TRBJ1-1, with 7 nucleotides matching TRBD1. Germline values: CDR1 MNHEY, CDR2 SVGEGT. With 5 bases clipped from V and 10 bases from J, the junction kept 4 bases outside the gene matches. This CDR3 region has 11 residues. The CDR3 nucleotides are TGTGCCAGCAGTGCACAGGGGAGAGCTTTCTTT. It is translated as CASSAQGRAFF.

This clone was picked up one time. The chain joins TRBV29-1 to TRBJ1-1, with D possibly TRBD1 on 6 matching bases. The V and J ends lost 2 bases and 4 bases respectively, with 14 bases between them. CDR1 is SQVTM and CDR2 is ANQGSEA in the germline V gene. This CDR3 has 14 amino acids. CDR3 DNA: TGCAGCGTTGAATATAGGCAGGGGTCCACTGAAGCTTTCTTT. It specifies CSVEYRQGSTEAFF.

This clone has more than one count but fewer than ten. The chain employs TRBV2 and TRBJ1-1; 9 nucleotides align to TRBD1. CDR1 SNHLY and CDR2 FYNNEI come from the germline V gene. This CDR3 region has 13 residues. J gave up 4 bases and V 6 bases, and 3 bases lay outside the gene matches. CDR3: CASREQGATEAFF. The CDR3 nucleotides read TGTGCCAGCAGGGAACAGGGGGCCACTGAAGCTTTCTTT.

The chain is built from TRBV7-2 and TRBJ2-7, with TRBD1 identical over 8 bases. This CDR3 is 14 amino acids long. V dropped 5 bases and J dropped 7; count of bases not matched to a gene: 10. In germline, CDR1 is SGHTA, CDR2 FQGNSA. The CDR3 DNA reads TGTGCCAGCAGCATCCTGGACAGGGTTGGAGAGCAGTACTTC. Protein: CASSILDRVGEQYF.

The CDR3 loop is CASSQGATSGRARGTQYF. The CDR3 DNA reads TGTGCCAGCAGCCAAGGGGCGACTAGCGGGAGGGCGCGGGGGACCCAGTACTTC. The chain carries TRBV7-2 and TRBJ2-5, with 14 positions matching TRBD2. V was pared by 5 bases and J by 7 bases, with 15 bases of the junction left unmatched. The germline V gene encodes CDR1 SGHTA and CDR2 FQGNSA. The CDR3 runs to 18 residues.

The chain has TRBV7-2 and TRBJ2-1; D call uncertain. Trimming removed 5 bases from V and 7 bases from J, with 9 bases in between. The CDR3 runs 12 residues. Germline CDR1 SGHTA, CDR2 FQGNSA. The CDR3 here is CASSPAVNEQFF. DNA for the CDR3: TGTGCCAGCAGCCCTGCGGTTAATGAGCAGTTCTTC.

The CDR3 region has the DNA TGTGCCAGCAGCCGGGGGTCAGGGGGCACTGAAGCTTTCTTT. Residues: CASSRGSGGTEAFF. The V gene is TRBV7-9, the J gene TRBJ1-1, with TRBD1 identical over 7 bases. The CDR3 is 14 amino acids. Unmatched junction bases numbered 7, after V lost 5 bases and J lost 4 bases. The germline V gene has CDR1 SEHNR and CDR2 FQNEAQ (reference sequence).

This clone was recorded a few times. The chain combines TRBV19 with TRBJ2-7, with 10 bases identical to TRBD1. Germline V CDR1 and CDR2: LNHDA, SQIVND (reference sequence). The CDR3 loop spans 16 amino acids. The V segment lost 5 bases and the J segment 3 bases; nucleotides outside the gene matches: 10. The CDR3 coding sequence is TGTGCCAGTAGTTCAGCCGGGACAGGGGACGACTACGAGCAGTACTTC. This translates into CASSSAGTGDDYEQYF.